This T cell receptor (beta chain) was captured by sequencing in a study of blood T cell repertoires in COVID-19. V shed 3 bases and J 3 bases; nucleotides not matched to a gene: 5. In germline, CDR1 is KGHDR, CDR2 SFDVKD. The CDR3 totals 15 residues. Repertoires were generated with immunoSEQ multiplex PCR, while TCRdb's copy carries only in-frame clones and drops some. The data contain over 55,000 clones, 85% to 90% of them singletons. Sequencing was carried out using peripheral blood. The clonotype comes from a man aged 50-59 years with active COVID-19. The chain uses TRBV24-1 and TRBJ2-3, with 7 positions matching TRBD1. In DNA form, the CDR3 reads TGTGCCACCAGTGATCGGGACAGTAGGACAGATACGCAGTATTTT. Its translation is CATSDRDSRTDTQYF.